Presented here are 14 T cell receptor beta chains from one specimen sequenced in a study of blood T cell repertoires in COVID-19. This table comes from immunoSEQ multiplex PCR, and its TCRdb copy is limited to in-frame clones, with some not included. This table has about 440,000 clones, 88% appearing once. The sample taken for sequencing was peripheral blood. The source of these receptors is a woman aged 45 to 65 with COVID-19, enrolled during active disease.

The chain has TRBV4-1 and TRBJ2-2, with TRBD1 matching over 7 bases. This CDR3 spans 14 amino acids. Trimming removed 4 bases from V and 3 bases from J; junction bases left unmatched: 2. Germline CDR1 is MGHRA and CDR2 is YSYEKL. CDR3 residues: CASSLTGDTGELFF. As DNA, the CDR3 is TGCGCCAGCAGCCTAACAGGGGACACCGGGGAGCTGTTTTTT.

The rearrangement uses TRBV30 and TRBJ1-1, with no clear D. This CDR3 has 11 residues. V dropped 8 bases and J dropped 5 bases, with 12 bases sitting between them. Germline V gene data show CDR1 as GTSNPN and CDR2 as SVGIG (reference sequence). CDR3 bases: TGTGCCCGCAGGACGGGAACTGAAGCTTTCTTT. Its translation is CARRTGTEAFF. The complete variable domain, with remaining parts taken from reference TRBV30 and TRBJ1-1, reads SQTIHQWPATLVQPVGSPLSLECTVEGTSNPNLYWYRQAAGRGLQLLFYSVGIGQISSEVPQNLSASRPQDRQFILSSKKLLLSDSGFYLCARRTGTEAFFGQGTRLTVV.

The chain uses TRBV5-6 and TRBJ1-2; 9 bases match TRBD1. With V trimmed by 0 bases and J by 10 bases, 10 bases remained unmatched. Germline V gene sequence: CDR1 SGHDT, CDR2 YYEEEE. The CDR3 is 15 amino acids. The CDR3 here is CASSLETGQGQIYTF. The CDR3 DNA reads TGTGCCAGCAGCTTGGAAACGGGACAGGGTCAAATCTACACCTTC.

The chain links TRBV27 to TRBJ2-7; 9 nucleotides line up with TRBD1. Per the germline V gene, CDR1 is MNHEY and CDR2 is SMNVEV (reference sequence). V gave up 8 bases and J gave up 5 bases; unmatched junction bases: 4. This CDR3 is 12 amino acids long. CDR3 DNA sequence: TGTGCCAGCGGGACAGGGAGCCACGAGCAGTACTTC. Encoded protein: CASGTGSHEQYF.

The chain joins TRBV7-9 to TRBJ2-7, with D possibly TRBD2 on 6 matching bases. CDR3 length: 13 amino acids. Trimming removed 5 bases at V and 1 base at J, with 9 bases between. Germline V CDR1 and CDR2: SEHNR, FQNEAQ (reference sequence). CDR3 bases: TGTGCCAGCAGCACGGGACTTTCCTACGAGCAGTACTTC. Amino acids: CASSTGLSYEQYF. The full variable domain, rest sourced from reference TRBV7-9 and TRBJ2-7, is DTGVSQNPRHKITKRGQNVTFRCDPISEHNRLYWYRQTLGQGPEFLTYFQNEAQLEKSRLLSDRFSAERPKGSFSTLEIQRTEQGDSAMYLCASSTGLSYEQYFGPGTRLTVT.

V usage is TRBV5-1 and J usage is TRBJ2-2; a weak D match, TRBD1 (5 bases). Deletions cut 2 bases from V and 0 bases from J, with 8 bases between. Per germline, CDR1 SGHRS and CDR2 YFSETQ. This CDR3 contains 15 residues. DNA for the CDR3: TGCGCCAGCAGCTTAGGACACACGAACACCGGGGAGCTGTTTTTT. This encodes CASSLGHTNTGELFF.

The V gene is TRBV2, the J gene TRBJ2-1, with 12 positions matching TRBD2. J was trimmed by 3 bases and V by 8 bases; bases with no gene match: 5. CDR1 and CDR2 (germline): SNHLY, FYNNEI. This CDR3 region has 15 residues. CDR3 DNA: TGTGCCAGCGATACTAGCGGGGGGATCTACAATGAGCAGTTCTTC. This codes for CASDTSGGIYNEQFF.

This sequence joins TRBV18 and TRBJ1-5; D is possibly TRBD1 (6 bases). The CDR3 sequence is 16 residues long. V was clipped by 4 bases and J by 5 bases, with 18 bases between them. The germline V gene has CDR1 KGHSH and CDR2 LQKENI. The CDR3 DNA reads TGTGCCAGCTCACTTATTCCGGGACACCGGGATCAGCCCCAGCATTTT. Translating gives CASSLIPGHRDQPQHF. Based on the CDR3 plus reference TRBV18 and TRBJ1-5, the full variable domain is NAGVMQNPRHLVRRRGQEARLRCSPMKGHSHVYWYRQLPEEGLKFMVYLQKENIIDESGMPKERFSAEFPKEGPSILRIQQVVRGDSAAYFCASSLIPGHRDQPQHFGDGTRLSIL.

This chain uses TRBV7-9 with TRBJ2-3; 7 positions agree with TRBD2. Germline V gene sequence: CDR1 SEHNR, CDR2 FQNEAQ (reference sequence). This CDR3 contains 15 residues. After removal of 4 bases from V and 2 bases from J, the junction contained 6 bases not matched to a gene. The DNA for the CDR3 is TGTGCCAGCAGCTCAACCAGCGGGGACACAGATACGCAGTATTTT. Its translation is CASSSTSGDTDTQYF.

This sequence joins TRBV18 and TRBJ1-4, with 9 bases aligning to TRBD1. The CDR3 totals 15 residues. The J segment lost 8 bases and the V segment lost 1 base, leaving 5 bases of the junction unmatched. Germline V gene lookup returns CDR1 KGHSH and CDR2 LQKENI. In nucleotides, the CDR3 is TGTGCCAGCTCACCACGTGGGACAGGGAACGAAAAACTGTTTTTT. The encoded protein is CASSPRGTGNEKLFF.

The chain recombines TRBV6-5 with TRBJ2-7, with 9 bases that match TRBD1. This CDR3 is built from 15 residues. With 8 bases clipped from V and 4 bases from J, the junction kept 12 bases outside the gene matches. Germline loops: CDR1 MNHEY, CDR2 SVGAGI. In nucleotides, the CDR3 is TGTGCCAGCGCCGGGATTCGGGACAGGGCTTACGAGCAGTACTTC. Protein product: CASAGIRDRAYEQYF.

The chain joins TRBV5-6 to TRBJ1-1; 9 bases line up with TRBD1. Losses at the gene ends were 2 bases for V and 4 bases for J; bases not matched to a gene: 3. The CDR3 consists of 14 residues. The V gene's germline CDR1 is SGHDT and CDR2 YYEEEE. CDR3 coding DNA: TGTGCCAGCAGCTTCGGGACAGGGTTCACTGAAGCTTTCTTT. The encoded protein is CASSFGTGFTEAFF.

V and J are TRBV6-5 and TRBJ1-2; TRBD1 matches at 8 bases. CDR1 is MNHEY, CDR2 SVGAGI, per germline. This CDR3 is built from 15 residues. J gave up 4 bases and V 7 bases, and 11 bases lay outside the gene matches. The DNA of the CDR3 is TGTGCCAGCACAACGTTAGAAGGGACAGGCTATGGCTACACCTTC. Protein: CASTTLEGTGYGYTF.

CDR3 amino acids: CASSQEGQGGGYTF. The CDR3 DNA sequence: TGTGCCAGCAGCCAAGAGGGACAGGGAGGCGGCTACACCTTC. V is TRBV3-1 (or the pseudogene TRBV3-2) and J is TRBJ1-2, with TRBD1 matching 9 bases. The CDR3 runs 14 residues. Germline CDR1 is LGHDT and CDR2 is YNNKEL (reference sequence). V gave up 0 bases and J gave up 8 bases; unmatched junction bases: 4.